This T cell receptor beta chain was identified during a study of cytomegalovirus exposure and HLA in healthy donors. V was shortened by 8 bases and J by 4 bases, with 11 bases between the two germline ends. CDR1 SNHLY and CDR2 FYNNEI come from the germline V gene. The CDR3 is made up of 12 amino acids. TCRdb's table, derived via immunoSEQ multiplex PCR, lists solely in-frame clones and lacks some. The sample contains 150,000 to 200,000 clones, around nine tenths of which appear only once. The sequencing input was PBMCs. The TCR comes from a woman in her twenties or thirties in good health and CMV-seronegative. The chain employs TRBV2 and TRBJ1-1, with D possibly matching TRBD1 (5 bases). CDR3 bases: TGTGCCAGCGTGATGGGGGGCACTGAAGCTTTCTTT. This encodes CASVMGGTEAFF.